This T cell receptor (beta chain) was retrieved from a study of CD8 T cells in ankylosing spondylitis. The table lists this clonotype with a count of one. Antigen specificity is unknown. With molecular barcodes, quantitative 5'-RACE was used to make the TCR beta libraries. TCRdb reprocessed the 5' RACE reads via MiXCR and lists one record per CDR3 protein. This sample has some 400,000 distinct CDR3 sequences; about a fifth occur once, and the top ten carry approximately 16%. General study findings and limits: Disease-associated clones were CD8+ and fairly uncommon in peripheral blood. Within matched ankylosing spondylitis synovial fluid, disease-linked clones were reportedly significantly enriched. Earlier work had already found some motif variants in reactive arthritis synovial fluid and blood. Seemingly characteristic of ankylosing spondylitis blood was a TCR beta motif consisting of about 8 highly homologous variants.

The CDR3 covers 13 residues. Looked up from germline, CDR1 is MRHNA and CDR2 is SNTAGT. V dropped 6 bases and J dropped 1 base, with 9 bases sitting between them. Sequencing was carried out using blood, either unsorted or a sorted T cell fraction (not recorded which). The receptor was derived from a male donor with ankylosing spondylitis. The rearrangement joins TRBV6-4 to TRBJ2-5; D is uncertain. CDR3 loop: CASSKDPQETQYF. The CDR3 DNA reads as TGTGCCAGCAGCAAGGATCCCCAAGAGACCCAGTACTTC.